The sample holds many counts of the clone carrying this T cell receptor (beta chain). The entry originates in a study of human T cells and chemical hapten exposure. Time point in this sample: pre-sensitization, week 0. The treatment here: therapeutic diphenylcyclopropenone sensitization with weekly scalp DPC. TCRdb processed the RACE reads anew with MiXCR; each CDR3 protein has one entry. Among 350,000 to 400,000 distinct CDR3 sequences, 5% to 6.5% were seen once, and the ten largest hold 2.5% to 3%. Trimming cost V 4 bases and J 6 bases; bases outside gene matches: 11. The CDR3 has 15 amino acids. Per the germline V gene, CDR1 is SGHRS and CDR2 is YFSETQ.

This clonotype originated in a woman in her 50s with alopecia areata. Some clones in this sample may be carry-over from other donors' samples. This specimen consisted of whole blood, obtained in connection with sensitization to the hapten diphenylcyclopropenone (DPC). The rearrangement joins TRBV5-1 to TRBJ2-7; TRBD1 agrees at 9 bases. CDR3 sequence: CASSLQQGARGEQYF. The CDR3 bases are TGCGCCAGCAGCCTCCAACAGGGGGCGAGGGGCGAGCAGTACTTC.